This T cell receptor beta chain was profiled in a study of cytomegalovirus exposure and HLA in healthy donors. Study at large: Early released data comprised tens of millions of unique TCRs from HLA-typed donors.

The PCR used 60 Vbeta and 13 Jbeta primers. Sequenced by immunoSEQ multiplex PCR; TCRdb stores in-frame clones only, minus some. This table holds over 110,000 clones, 80% found once. Trimming removed 2 bases from V and 8 bases from J, with 14 bases in between. Germline V CDR1 and CDR2: SNHLY, FYNNEI. This CDR3 is built from 14 residues. This TCR came from a man aged 35-49 years in good health and CMV-seronegative. Material for sequencing was PBMCs. The chain has TRBV2 and TRBJ2-3; D is perhaps TRBD1 (5 bases). The CDR3 here is CASSEREGERTQYF. CDR3 in DNA: TGTGCCAGCAGTGAAAGGGAAGGGGAACGTACGCAGTATTTT. Looking up the rest from reference TRBV2 and TRBJ2-3 gives the full variable domain: EPEVTQTPSHQVTQMGQEVILRCVPISNHLYFYWYRQILGQKVEFLVSFYNNEISEKSEIFDDQFSVERPDGSNFTLKIRSTKLEDSAMYFCASSEREGERTQYFGPGTRLTVL.